This T cell receptor beta chain appears in the sequencing data of a study of regulatory T cells in long-lasting Graves disease. For this clonotype: Its antigen is as yet unknown.

This CDR3 contains 17 residues. Trimming cost V 1 base and J 1 base; bases outside gene matches: 5. Germline loops: CDR1 MDHEN, CDR2 SYDVKM. As for time point: newly diagnosed GD, antithyroid drugs for less than 3 months. Generation of the TCR library employed RNA extracted from PBMCs. Arm-PCR of CDR3 regions and iRepertoire HTBI primers were the basis on which TCR beta libraries were built. Via MiXCR, TCRdb re-called the multiplex PCR reads, giving one row per CDR3 protein. In the table there are under 500,000 distinct CDR3 sequences, about a sixth of which are singletons. Study findings and constraints: Among samples with persistent disease, TRBV28, TRBJ1-2 and TRBJ2-5 were favored.

The sample also formed part of further work on T cells in Graves' hyperthyroidism and ophthalmopathy.

V is TRBV28 and J is TRBJ2-7; 12 nucleotides align to TRBD2. This clonotype was sampled from a woman aged 25 to 39 with Graves disease. Material: peripheral blood mononuclear cells (PBMCs), obtained at new diagnosis, from a patient treated with antithyroid drugs. Written as DNA, the CDR3 is TGTGCCAGCAGTTTATTTGTGACTAGCGGGGGATCCTACGAGCAGTACTTC. It is translated as CASSLFVTSGGSYEQYF.